A single T cell receptor beta chain is shown here with its context. Sequenced by immunoSEQ multiplex PCR; TCRdb stores in-frame clones only, minus some. The table lists a few hundred thousand clones, around four fifths of them singletons. The data derive from a study of blood T cell repertoires in COVID-19. The ends lost 4 bases at V and 6 bases at J; junction bases unmatched: 5. CDR3 length: 14 amino acids. Germline V gives CDR1 LNHDA, CDR2 SQIVND (reference sequence). Grouping used clinical history reported by participants in a survey and questionnaire. Cohort 3 donors counted as recovered after two negative PCRs, clearance, or resolved symptoms.

The V gene is TRBV19, the J gene TRBJ2-3; 9 bases map to TRBD1. The TCR comes from a woman aged 50 to 60 who had recovered from COVID-19. The sequencing input was PBMCs or T cells enriched from blood (not recorded which). The CDR3 bases are TGTGCCAGTAGTAAGGGACAGGGACCTGATACGCAGTATTTT. It is translated as CASSKGQGPDTQYF.